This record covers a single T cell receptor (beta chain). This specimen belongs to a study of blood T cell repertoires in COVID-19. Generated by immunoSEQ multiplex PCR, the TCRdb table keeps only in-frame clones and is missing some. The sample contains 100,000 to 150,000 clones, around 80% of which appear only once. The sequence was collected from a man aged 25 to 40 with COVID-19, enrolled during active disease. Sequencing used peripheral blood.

CDR3 amino acids: CASSLEGAFSYNEQFF. The CDR3 DNA reads as TGTGCCAGCAGCTTAGAGGGGGCTTTCTCCTACAATGAGCAGTTCTTC. This sequence joins TRBV13 and TRBJ2-1; 7 bases match TRBD1. Unmatched junction bases numbered 3, after V lost 1 base and J lost 0 bases. Germline CDR1 reads PRHDT; CDR2 reads FYEKMQ (reference sequence). The length of the CDR3 is 16 residues. The whole variable domain, filled in from reference TRBV13 and TRBJ2-1, reads AAGVIQSPRHLIKEKRETATLKCYPIPRHDTVYWYQQGPGQDPQFLISFYEKMQSDKGSIPDRFSAQQFSDYHSELNMSSLELGDSALYFCASSLEGAFSYNEQFFGPGTRLTVL.